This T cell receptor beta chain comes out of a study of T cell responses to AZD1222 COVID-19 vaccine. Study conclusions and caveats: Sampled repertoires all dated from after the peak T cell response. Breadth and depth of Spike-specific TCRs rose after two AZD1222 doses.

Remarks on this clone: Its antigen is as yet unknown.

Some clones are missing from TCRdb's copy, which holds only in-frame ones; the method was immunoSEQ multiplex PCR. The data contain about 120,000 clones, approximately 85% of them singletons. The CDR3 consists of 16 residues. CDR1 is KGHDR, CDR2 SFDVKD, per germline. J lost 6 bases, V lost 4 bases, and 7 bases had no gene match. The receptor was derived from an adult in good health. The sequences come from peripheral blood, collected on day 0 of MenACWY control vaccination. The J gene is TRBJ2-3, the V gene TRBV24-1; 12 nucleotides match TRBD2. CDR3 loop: CATSDRLAGEADTQYF. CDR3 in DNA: TGTGCCACCAGTGACAGACTAGCGGGGGAGGCTGATACGCAGTATTTT.